One and the same sample provided the 25 T cell receptor beta chains below, sequenced in a study of regulatory T cells in long-lasting Graves disease. The sample's time point: newly diagnosed GD, antithyroid drugs for less than 3 months. From RNA extracted from PBMCs, the TCR library was made. For TCR beta, libraries came from iRepertoire HTBI primers and Arm-PCR of CDR3 regions. TCRdb reprocessed the multiplex PCR reads via MiXCR and lists one record per CDR3 protein. The table lists 450,000 to 500,000 distinct CDR3 sequences, 16% of them singletons. The same data also went into a second study, on T cells in Graves' hyperthyroidism and ophthalmopathy.

Sequences were derived from peripheral blood mononuclear cells (PBMCs), sampled at new diagnosis, from a patient treated with antithyroid drugs. All receptors come from a middle-aged man with Graves disease.

This clonotype was counted at least ten times. The chain has TRBV5-1 and TRBJ1-4, with D tentatively TRBD1 (5 bases). CDR1 and CDR2 (germline): SGHRS, YFSETQ. The CDR3 spans 14 residues. V lost 4 bases, J lost 8 bases, and 15 bases lay in between. CDR3 bases: TGCGCCAGCAGCCCGACAGACGGCGGCGAAAAACTGTTTTTT. It specifies CASSPTDGGEKLFF.

A few counts support this clonotype. The V and J genes are TRBV4-1 and TRBJ2-7, with TRBD2 identical over 7 bases. After removal of 4 bases from V and 3 bases from J, the junction contained 9 bases not matched to a gene. Looked up from germline, CDR1 is MGHRA and CDR2 is YSYEKL. The CDR3 is 15 amino acids. Here the CDR3 DNA reads TGCGCCAGCAGCCGGGGGGGGACCCCCAACTACGAGCAGTACTTC. Encoded protein: CASSRGGTPNYEQYF.

CDR3 protein: CASSQQFF. The CDR3 DNA sequence: TGTGCCAGCAGCCAGCAGTTCTTC. The V call is TRBV7-9, the J call TRBJ2-1, with unresolved D. Germline CDR1 reads SEHNR; CDR2 reads FQNEAQ (reference sequence). The CDR3 consists of 8 residues. The V end was cut by 5 bases, the J end by 11 bases, with 1 base between.

This clonotype appeared many times. The chain links TRBV10-3 to TRBJ2-7; 12 bases fit TRBD1. Germline V gene sequence: CDR1 ENHRY, CDR2 SYGVKD. The CDR3 extends over 13 amino acids. V was clipped by 7 bases and J by 4 bases; unmatched bases: 2. CDR3 bases: TGTGCCATCATGGGACAGGGGGCTTACGAGCAGTACTTC. Protein product: CAIMGQGAYEQYF.

The chain couples TRBV29-1 to TRBJ2-1; 9 bases align to TRBD2. From germline, CDR1 is SQVTM and CDR2 ANQGSEA. The J segment lost 6 bases and the V segment lost 1 base, leaving 7 bases of the junction unmatched. The CDR3 is 15 amino acids. The CDR3 sequence is CSVEGREGHFNEQFF. CDR3 nucleotides: TGCAGCGTTGAAGGGCGGGAGGGCCATTTCAATGAGCAGTTCTTC.

This clonotype has at least ten counts. J is TRBJ1-4 and V is TRBV3-1, with TRBD1 identical over 7 bases. The CDR3 runs to 17 residues. Trimming removed 0 bases from V and 5 bases from J; junction bases left unmatched: 9. Germline assignment: CDR1 LGHDT and CDR2 YNNKEL (reference sequence). CDR3 in amino acids: CASSQEATGARNEKLFF. As DNA, the CDR3 is TGTGCCAGCAGCCAAGAGGCAACAGGGGCGCGGAATGAAAAACTGTTTTTT. Based on the CDR3 plus reference TRBV3-1 and TRBJ1-4, the full variable domain is DTAVSQTPKYLVTQMGNDKSIKCEQNLGHDTMYWYKQDSKKFLKIMFSYNNKELIINETVPNRFSPKSPDKAHLNLHINSLELGDSAVYFCASSQEATGARNEKLFFGSGTQLSVL.

Only a few counts were recorded for this clonotype. J is TRBJ2-1 and V is TRBV29-1; D gene uncertain. The V and J ends lost 7 bases and 3 bases respectively, with 10 bases between them. This CDR3 region has 12 residues. Germline CDR1 and CDR2: SQVTM and ANQGSEA. The CDR3 loop reads CSGATNYNEQFF. DNA of the CDR3: TGCAGCGGGGCCACGAACTACAATGAGCAGTTCTTC.

This clonotype was observed many times. V is TRBV28 and J is TRBJ1-1; a weak D match, TRBD1 (5 bases). This CDR3 is 12 amino acids long. Looked up from germline, CDR1 is MDHEN and CDR2 is SYDVKM. Deletions cut 5 bases from V and 4 bases from J, with 8 bases between. As DNA, the CDR3 is TGTGCCAGCAGTCGAGGGACCACTGAAGCTTTCTTT. Its protein is CASSRGTTEAFF. Complete variable domain (other parts from reference TRBV28 and TRBJ1-1): DVKVTQSSRYLVKRTGEKVFLECVQDMDHENMFWYRQDPGLGLRLIYFSYDVKMKEKGDIPEGYSVSREKKERFSLILESASTNQTSMYLCASSRGTTEAFFGQGTRLTVV.

This clonotype has a handful of counts. The chain uses TRBV28 and TRBJ1-6; 9 positions agree with TRBD1. V lost 6 bases, J lost 5 bases, and 5 bases stayed unmatched. In germline, CDR1 is MDHEN, CDR2 SYDVKM. This CDR3 region has 15 residues. CDR3 DNA: TGTGCCAGCAGGGAGACAGGGGGAAATAATTCACCCCTCCACTTT. This gives the protein CASRETGGNNSPLHF.

This clonotype has at least ten counts. The rearrangement uses TRBV20-1 and TRBJ2-2; a possible D gene is TRBD1 (5 bases). Trimming took off 6 bases at V and 1 base at J, with 12 bases between the two ends. CDR1 and CDR2 from the germline V gene are DFQATT and SNEGSKA (reference sequence). There are 14 residues in the CDR3. For the CDR3, the DNA is TGCAGTGCCCCAGGACACCTGAACACCGGGGAGCTGTTTTTT. It specifies CSAPGHLNTGELFF.

This clonotype was observed at least ten times. The rearrangement links TRBV7-2 to TRBJ1-1; D is possibly TRBD1 (5 bases). V lost 5 bases, J lost 1 base, and 8 bases lay in between. CDR1 and CDR2 (germline): SGHTA, FQGNSA. The CDR3 is made up of 13 amino acids. CDR3 sequence: CASSTTGNTEAFF. The CDR3 DNA reads as TGTGCCAGCAGCACTACAGGGAACACTGAAGCTTTCTTT. Combining the CDR3 with reference TRBV7-2 and TRBJ1-1 gives the whole variable domain GAGVSQSPSNKVTEKGKDVELRCDPISGHTALYWYRQSLGQGLEFLIYFQGNSAPDKSGLPSDRFSAERTGGSVSTLTIQRTQQEDSAVYLCASSTTGNTEAFFGQGTRLTVV.

This clonotype was counted at least ten times. The chain recombines TRBV12-5 with TRBJ2-1, with 10 bases identical to TRBD1. CDR1 is LGHNT, CDR2 FRNRAP, per germline. Losses at the gene ends were 4 bases for V and 6 bases for J; bases not matched to a gene: 6. The CDR3 has 15 amino acids. The chain's CDR3 is CASGSRQGAPNEQFF. CDR3 DNA sequence: TGTGCTAGTGGTTCAAGACAGGGGGCGCCCAATGAGCAGTTCTTC. The whole variable domain, remainder taken from reference TRBV12-5 and TRBJ2-1, is DARVTQTPRHKVTEMGQEVTMRCQPILGHNTVFWYRQTMMQGLELLAYFRNRAPLDDSGMPKDRFSAEMPDATLATLKIQPSEPRDSAVYFCASGSRQGAPNEQFFGPGTRLTVL.

This clonotype occurred once. The V and J genes are TRBV25-1 and TRBJ1-2; D perhaps matches TRBD1 (5 bases). The CDR3 contains 15 residues. From germline, CDR1 is MGHDK and CDR2 SYGVNS. V lost 4 bases to trimming and J lost 5 bases, with 17 bases between them. CDR3 coding DNA: TGTGCCAGCAGTGCCCAGGGTACGGGTTTTTATGGCTACACCTTC. This sequence encodes CASSAQGTGFYGYTF.

To note about this clonotype: A much larger clone differs from this one at a single base, so this may be a read error. The CDR3 here is CASNQGLSSYEQYF. CDR3 sequence (DNA): TGTGCCAGCAACCAGGGACTATCATCCTACGAGCAGTACTTC. V gene TRBV7-6 combines with J gene TRBJ2-7; 7 bases are shared with TRBD2. This CDR3 region has 14 residues. CDR1 is SGHVS, CDR2 FNYEAQ, per germline. The junction had 7 bases not matched to a gene; V was cut back by 7 bases and J by 1 base.

The CDR3 bases are TGTGCCAGCAGCTTAAGGGACAGGGTCTACAATGAGCAGTTCTTC. This encodes CASSLRDRVYNEQFF. The chain recombines TRBV7-8 with TRBJ2-1; 9 bases fit TRBD1. The CDR3 covers 15 residues. In germline, CDR1 is SGHVS, CDR2 FQNEAQ. V was clipped by 2 bases and J by 3 bases; unmatched bases: 2.

At least ten counts were recorded for this clonotype. The V gene is TRBV10-2, the J gene TRBJ2-1, with TRBD2 matching 8 bases. This CDR3 is built from 14 residues. V lost 6 bases to trimming and J lost 3 bases; unmatched junction nucleotides: 4. Germline-derived CDR1 and CDR2 are WSHSY and SAAADI. The CDR3 DNA follows: TGCGCCAGCAGGGTGACTAGCGACTACAATGAGCAGTTCTTC. Protein sequence: CASRVTSDYNEQFF.

This clonotype was observed a few times. The V gene is TRBV2, the J gene TRBJ2-7; a weak D match, TRBD1 (6 bases). The CDR3 extends over 14 amino acids. Trimming removed 6 bases from V and 0 bases from J, with 12 bases in between. Germline V gives CDR1 SNHLY, CDR2 FYNNEI. The CDR3 region has the DNA TGTGCCAGCAGAGATCAGGGGAGCTCCTACGAGCAGTACTTC. Amino acids: CASRDQGSSYEQYF.

This clonotype was seen a handful of times. The chain couples TRBV20-1 to TRBJ2-6; 7 bases are a match to TRBD1. Per the germline V gene, CDR1 is DFQATT and CDR2 is SNEGSKA (reference sequence). The trim removed 5 bases at V and 1 base at J, leaving 8 bases unmatched. This CDR3 region has 16 residues. The CDR3 is CSAQGTALSGANVLTF. CDR3 DNA sequence: TGCAGTGCTCAAGGGACAGCCTTATCTGGGGCCAACGTCCTGACTTTC.

There are a few counts of this clonotype. J is TRBJ2-7 and V is TRBV16, with D unclear. Trimming left V 4 bases short and J 4 bases short, with 11 bases between. Germline values: CDR1 KGHSY, CDR2 FQNENV. The CDR3 runs 13 residues. The CDR3: CASSPHRRYEQYF. In DNA, the CDR3 is TGTGCCAGCAGCCCTCATAGACGGTACGAGCAGTACTTC.

The chain recombines TRBV6-1 with TRBJ2-2, with 8 bases that match TRBD2. The V gene's germline CDR1 is MNHNS and CDR2 SASEGT. This CDR3 region has 15 residues. With 7 bases clipped from V and 5 bases from J, the junction kept 9 bases outside the gene matches. In nucleotides, the CDR3 is TGTGCCAGCAAAAACAAGCGGGAGAGTACCGGGGAGCTGTTTTTT. This sequence encodes CASKNKRESTGELFF.

There are many counts of this clonotype. The V gene is TRBV6-5, the J gene TRBJ2-3, with TRBD1 identical over 7 bases. CDR3 length: 16 amino acids. In germline, CDR1 is MNHEY, CDR2 SVGAGI. Losses at the gene ends were 0 bases for V and 6 bases for J; bases not matched to a gene: 9. As DNA, the CDR3 is TGTGCCAGCAGTTACTCAACAGGGGAAGAGGGGGATACGCAGTATTTT. It codes for CASSYSTGEEGDTQYF.

This clonotype appeared many times. One junction end disagrees with the germline gene, perhaps due to a read error. This sequence joins TRBV2 and TRBJ1-4; tentatively, D is TRBD1 (6 bases). The CDR3 covers 15 residues. Germline V CDR1 and CDR2: SNHLY, FYNNEI. This chain's CDR3 is CASRVTGTESALLIF. In nucleotides, the CDR3 is TGTGCCAGCAGGGTTACAGGGACCGAGAGCGCTCTTTTGATTTTT. Full variable domain (remainder filled in from reference TRBV2 and TRBJ1-4): EPEVTQTPSHQVTQMGQEVILRCVPISNHLYFYWYRQILGQKVEFLVSFYNNEISEKSEIFDDQFSVERPDGSNFTLKIRSTKLEDSAMYFCASRVTGTESALLIFGSGTQLSVL.

There are many counts of this clonotype. This chain joins TRBV30 and TRBJ2-7; the match to TRBD1 covers 8 bases. Unmatched junction bases numbered 7, after V lost 0 bases and J lost 6 bases. The CDR3 spans 14 residues. CDR1 and CDR2 from the germline V gene are GTSNPN and SVGIG (reference sequence). CDR3 residues: CAWSVQGGRGEQYF. The CDR3 DNA sequence: TGTGCCTGGAGTGTACAGGGGGGACGTGGCGAGCAGTACTTC.

This clonotype turned up a few times. As DNA, the CDR3 is TGTGCCAGCAGTTTAGAGAGGTCTATCCCAGGGATACACGAGCAGTACTTC. Amino acid sequence: CASSLERSIPGIHEQYF. The chain carries TRBV12-3 or TRBV12-4 and TRBJ2-7, with a tentative D call TRBD1 (5 bases). The CDR3 spans 17 residues. Trimming cost V 1 base and J 5 bases, with 21 bases left between them.

The chain uses TRBV20-1 and TRBJ1-1; no reliable D call. Germline CDR1 reads DFQATT; CDR2 reads SNEGSKA (reference sequence). V was shortened by 1 base and J by 0 bases, with 9 bases between the two germline ends. The CDR3 contains 14 residues. The CDR3 loop is CSARGSLMNTEAFF. The CDR3 DNA sequence: TGCAGTGCTAGAGGTTCCCTTATGAACACTGAAGCTTTCTTT.